This T cell receptor (beta chain) is drawn from a study of blood T cell repertoires in COVID-19. Study in general: PBMCs, B-cell-depleted T cells, or T cells were the source of the cDNA or gDNA that made up the material.

Original processing methods: Reference gene primers were amplified, and this amplification served to estimate nucleated cell counts. TCRdb's copy holds only in-frame clones and misses some; the assay was immunoSEQ multiplex PCR. V and J calls and clone size follow that table, whereas D and trimming were derived from the DNA. The sample has about 300,000 clones, around 92% seen once. This CDR3 has 13 amino acids. The germline CDR1 and CDR2 sequences are SGHTA and FQGNSA. Trimming left V 6 bases short and J 0 bases short, with 8 bases between. Patients in Seattle were enrolled during active infection, then followed longitudinally.

The rearrangement joins TRBV7-2 to TRBJ1-1, with no clear D. The receptor was derived from a woman in her twenties or thirties with COVID-19, enrolled during active disease. Sequencing input: peripheral blood. The CDR3 DNA is TGTGCCAGCAGTTCTCAGATGAACACTGAAGCTTTCTTT. Protein sequence: CASSSQMNTEAFF.